These T cell receptor beta chains were read from a single sample in a study of immune evolution from preneoplasia to lung adenocarcinoma. Using immunoSEQ multiplex PCR, the repertoire was profiled, and TCRdb retains in-frame clones only, with some absent. Found here are thousands of clones, under 85% of them singletons; the top ten hold 10%. Material for sequencing was FFPE lung adenocarcinoma in situ tissue. Source of these receptors: a person aged 70 to 85 with lung adenocarcinoma. The CDR3 runs from the conserved cysteine through the conserved F or W. The D gene is left open where the match is weak. Expanded clones get a size class; other rows say once, few or many, or leave the size out.

clone_size,d_call,j_call,v_call,cdr3_nt,cdr3_aa
-,-,TRBJ1-2,TRBV7-2,TGTGCCAGCAGCTTAGTGGGGGGTAACTATGGCTACACCTTC,CASSLVGGNYGYTF
-,TRBD2,TRBJ2-7,TRBV7-9,TGTGCCAGCAGCTTCGGGACTAGCGTTTACTACGAGCAGTACTTC,CASSFGTSVYYEQYF
-,-,TRBJ2-7,TRBV28,TGTGCCAGCAGTCCCGCGGGTGTTTACGAGCAGTACTTC,CASSPAGVYEQYF
-,TRBD1,TRBJ1-4,TRBV5-6,TGTGCCAGCAGCTTAGGAGGGGGCACTAATGAAAAACTGTTTTTT,CASSLGGGTNEKLFF
once,-,TRBJ2-3,TRBV18,TGTGCCAGCTCGGGGGTTACTAGCACAGATACGCAGTATTTT,CASSGVTSTDTQYF
-,-,TRBJ2-2,TRBV7-9,TGTGCCAGCAGCCGGACTCTTGAGCTGTTTTTT,CASSRTLELFF
-,-,TRBJ1-2,TRBV2,TGTGCCAGCAGTGGAACAGGGCCCTATGGCTACACCTTC,CASSGTGPYGYTF
-,-,TRBJ1-1,TRBV18,TGTGCCAGCTCACCAGGGGGGCGCGGCACTGAAGCTTTCTTT,CASSPGGRGTEAFF
-,-,TRBJ2-5,TRBV5-1,TGCGCCAGCAGCTTGACGGCGACTAGTGAAAAGACCCAGTACTTC,CASSLTATSEKTQYF
-,-,TRBJ1-2,TRBV7-8,TGTGCCAGCAGCTTAGTTGGGGGGCTAGGGGGTTATGGCTACACCTTC,CASSLVGGLGGYGYTF
-,-,TRBJ2-1,TRBV6-1,TGTGCCAGCAGTGAAGTGGTAGGGTTGGGTGAGCAGTTCTTC,CASSEVVGLGEQFF
-,-,TRBJ2-1,TRBV15,TGTGCCACCAGCAGAGATCTGGGGACCCCAGCCAATGAGCAGTTCTTC,CATSRDLGTPANEQFF
-,-,TRBJ2-1,TRBV29-1,TGCAGCGTTGAACAGTTCCACAATGAGCAGTTCTTC,CSVEQFHNEQFF
once,-,TRBJ2-3,TRBV30,TGTGCCTGGAGTCCGACTACTAGCACAGATACGCAGTATTTT,CAWSPTTSTDTQYF
-,-,TRBJ2-2,TRBV6-4,TGTGCCAGCAGTTTGGGGGCTGAGACCGGGGAGCTGTTTTTT,CASSLGAETGELFF
-,-,TRBJ1-2,TRBV6-1,TGTGCCAGCAGTGAATTGGCAGGTGGGCCCTCTAACTATGGCTACACCTTC,CASSELAGGPSNYGYTF
few,-,TRBJ2-1,TRBV28,TGTGCCAGCAGTTTCCAAACGGTCAATGAGCAGTTCTTC,CASSFQTVNEQFF
few,-,TRBJ2-2,TRBV27,TGTGCCAGCAGCACCGGGGGAGGATTACTCACCGGGGAGCTGTTTTTT,CASSTGGGLLTGELFF
-,TRBD1,TRBJ1-2,TRBV19,TGTGCCAGTAGTATCAACAGGGGTGGCTATGGCTACACCTTC,CASSINRGGYGYTF
-,-,TRBJ2-6,TRBV21-1,TGTGCCAGCAGCACACCTATGGACAGGGGATATCTAATTAGCTCTGGGGCCAACGTCCTGACTTTC,CASSTPMDRGYLISSGANVLTF
-,-,TRBJ1-3,TRBV7-9,TGTGCCAGCAGCCTAGAAAGAAGGGGTTCTGGAAACACCATATATTTT,CASSLERRGSGNTIYF
few,TRBD2,TRBJ2-7,TRBV11-2,TGTGCCAGCAGCTTGACTAGCGGGACCTACGAGCAGTACTTC,CASSLTSGTYEQYF
-,TRBD1,TRBJ1-2,TRBV4-1,TGCGCCAGCAGCCAGATACAGGGGTTTGGCTACACCTTC,CASSQIQGFGYTF
-,-,TRBJ1-2,TRBV5-1,TGCGCCAGCAGCCCGGACGGGACCACGGCGGGCTATGGCTACACCTTC,CASSPDGTTAGYGYTF
-,-,TRBJ1-2,TRBV14,TGTGCCAGCAGCCATCGCAGGATATCTAACTATGGCTACACCTTC,CASSHRRISNYGYTF
-,-,TRBJ2-2,TRBV10-3,TGTGCCATCAGTGAGTCATCGCAGCTCACCGGGGAGCTGTTTTTT,CAISESSQLTGELFF
few,TRBD1,TRBJ2-5,TRBV7-8,TGTGCCAGCAGCAGCTCACAGGGGACACGAACGGAGACCCAGTACTTC,CASSSSQGTRTETQYF
-,-,TRBJ2-3,TRBV5-1,TGCGCCAGCAGCTTGGGACAGGACACAGATACGCAGTATTTT,CASSLGQDTDTQYF
once,-,TRBJ2-1,TRBV7-9,TGTGCCAGCAGCTTAGGAGGTGTGGGTGAGCAGTTCTTC,CASSLGGVGEQFF
-,TRBD2,TRBJ2-3,TRBV29-1,TGCAGCGTACTCACAGGACTAGCGGGAGTAACAGATACGCAGTATTTT,CSVLTGLAGVTDTQYF
-,TRBD1,TRBJ1-5,TRBV6-5,TGTGCCAGCACCCGGACAGGGAATCAGCCCCAGCATTTT,CASTRTGNQPQHF
-,TRBD1,TRBJ1-1,TRBV18,TGTGCCAGCTCACCAGGGACAGGGATGCCTGAAGCTTTCTTT,CASSPGTGMPEAFF
-,-,TRBJ1-1,TRBV10-3,TGTGCCATCACTCCAGAGAGGAACACTGAAGCTTTCTTT,CAITPERNTEAFF
-,-,TRBJ2-3,TRBV18,TGTGCCAGCTCACCACCGGTCACATCCGGGTTTAGCGCAGATACGCAGTATTTT,CASSPPVTSGFSADTQYF
-,-,TRBJ1-1,TRBV21-1,TGTGCCAGCAGGTACACCCTCTACACAATTCGCACTGAAGCTTTCTTT,CASRYTLYTIRTEAFF
-,-,TRBJ2-3,TRBV18,TGTGCCAGCTCACCAGGGGCGGGTCCAGATACGCAGTATTTT,CASSPGAGPDTQYF
-,TRBD1,TRBJ1-1,TRBV27,TGTGCCAGCAGTTTATTCGGACAGGGGGAAGCTTTCTTT,CASSLFGQGEAFF
-,-,TRBJ2-1,TRBV19,TGTGCCAGTAGTATACCAGGTTTTGACGATGAGCAGTTCTTC,CASSIPGFDDEQFF
-,-,TRBJ2-2,TRBV19,TGTGCCAGTAGTATGAACACCGGGGAGCTGTTTTTT,CASSMNTGELFF
-,-,TRBJ2-1,TRBV5-1,TGCGCCAGCAGCTTGGGGCTTGGCAATGAGCAGTTCTTC,CASSLGLGNEQFF
few,TRBD2,TRBJ2-6,TRBV4-1,TGCGCCAGCAGCCATTGGGGACTAGCGGACCCCTCTGGGGCCAACGTCCTGACTTTC,CASSHWGLADPSGANVLTF
-,-,TRBJ2-5,TRBV10-3,TGTGCCACCGCGGATTTAGGGGGGAGGGGGCAAGAGACCCAGTACTTC,CATADLGGRGQETQYF
-,TRBD1,TRBJ1-5,TRBV28,TGTGCCAGCAGACCGGGACAGGGCAATCAGCCCCAGCATTTT,CASRPGQGNQPQHF
-,-,TRBJ2-7,TRBV5-4,TGTGCCAGCAGCTCACCTCTCTCTACGGGGCAGTACTTC,CASSSPLSTGQYF
-,-,TRBJ1-2,TRBV29-1,TGCAGCGTTGGCGTCAGGGAAGGCTACACCTTC,CSVGVREGYTF
-,-,TRBJ1-1,TRBV6-5,TGTGCCAGCAGAGGGACGGCCTCCCCGAACACTGAAGCTTTCTTT,CASRGTASPNTEAFF
-,-,TRBJ1-4,TRBV9,TGTGCCAGCAGCGCATCAGGAGGGGGAAATGAAAAACTGTTTTTT,CASSASGGGNEKLFF
-,-,TRBJ2-1,TRBV30,TGTGCCTGGAGTGCCAATTACAATGAGCAGTTCTTC,CAWSANYNEQFF
once,TRBD2,TRBJ2-5,TRBV7-6,TGTGCCAGCAGCCCCGGGGGGGGAGTTGAGACCCAGTACTTC,CASSPGGGVETQYF
-,-,TRBJ2-3,TRBV5-1,TGCGCCAGCGCAGGTACCTTTACTACAGATACGCAGTATTTT,CASAGTFTTDTQYF
once,-,TRBJ1-2,TRBV9,TGTGCCAGCGACTCAAGAAAGACCTATGGCCACACCTTC,CASDSRKTYGHTF
-,TRBD1,TRBJ1-5,TRBV7-9,TGTGCCAGCAGCTTAGCGTCAGGGGGCTGGAGCAATCAGCCCCAGCATTTT,CASSLASGGWSNQPQHF
once,-,TRBJ1-5,TRBV19,TGTGCCAGTAGTATTTGGGGGGCGGGTCAGCCCCAGCATTTT,CASSIWGAGQPQHF
-,-,TRBJ1-6,TRBV6-6,TGTGCCAGCAGGGGGGACGGAAACTATAATTCACCCCTCCACTTT,CASRGDGNYNSPLHF